Listed below are T cell receptor beta chains from one sample, sequenced in a study of blood T cell repertoires in COVID-19. Produced via immunoSEQ multiplex PCR; TCRdb's table is partial and in-frame only. The table shows roughly 230,000 clones, with roughly 81% occurring only once. The sample was PBMCs or T cells enriched from blood (not recorded which). These receptors were collected from a woman aged 50 to 65 who had been exposed to COVID-19. Both conserved end residues are part of each CDR3. The order of the fields is clone size, D gene, V gene, J gene, CDR3 protein, CDR3 DNA. D genes are given only for firm matches. The size entry is marked missing in some rows and otherwise reads once, few, many or a size class.

clone size: -
D gene: -
V gene: TRBV7-9
J gene: TRBJ2-7
CDR3 protein: CASSFRGGTEAWEQYF
CDR3 DNA: TGTGCCAGCAGCTTTAGGGGGGGCACAGAGGCTTGGGAGCAGTACTTC

clone size: -
D gene: -
V gene: TRBV24-1
J gene: TRBJ1-3
CDR3 protein: CATSDLARGRPPGNTIYF
CDR3 DNA: TGTGCCACCAGTGATTTGGCCAGGGGTCGCCCCCCTGGAAACACCATATATTTT

clone size: -
D gene: TRBD1
V gene: TRBV12-5
J gene: TRBJ1-1
CDR3 protein: CASGLGDRGYTEAFF
CDR3 DNA: TGTGCTAGTGGTTTGGGGGACAGGGGTTACACTGAAGCTTTCTTT

clone size: few
D gene: -
V gene: TRBV7-8
J gene: TRBJ1-5
CDR3 protein: CASSLGRTGGDQPQHF
CDR3 DNA: TGTGCCAGCAGCTTAGGGCGAACGGGCGGGGATCAGCCCCAGCATTTT

clone size: -
D gene: TRBD1
V gene: TRBV27
J gene: TRBJ2-1
CDR3 protein: CASSGRTGGFTNEQFF
CDR3 DNA: TGTGCCAGCAGTGGACGGACAGGGGGCTTCACAAATGAGCAGTTCTTC

clone size: -
D gene: -
V gene: TRBV10-2
J gene: TRBJ1-1
CDR3 protein: CASRLQGNTEAFF
CDR3 DNA: TGCGCCAGCAGATTACAGGGGAACACTGAAGCTTTCTTT

clone size: -
D gene: -
V gene: TRBV25-1
J gene: TRBJ1-1
CDR3 protein: CASSGGGRSTEAFF
CDR3 DNA: TGTGCCAGCAGTGGGGGGGGACGCAGCACTGAAGCTTTCTTT

clone size: few
D gene: TRBD1
V gene: TRBV27
J gene: TRBJ1-2
CDR3 protein: CASSLSPGGAYGYTF
CDR3 DNA: TGTGCCAGCAGTTTGTCCCCAGGGGGAGCCTATGGCTACACCTTC

clone size: few
D gene: -
V gene: TRBV28
J gene: TRBJ1-4
CDR3 protein: CASIVRGPATNEKLFF
CDR3 DNA: TGTGCCAGCATCGTCAGGGGACCTGCAACTAATGAAAAACTGTTTTTT

clone size: -
D gene: -
V gene: TRBV5-8
J gene: TRBJ1-5
CDR3 protein: CASSWGQGNQPQHF
CDR3 DNA: TGTGCCAGCAGCTGGGGCCAGGGTAATCAGCCCCAGCATTTT

clone size: -
D gene: -
V gene: TRBV14
J gene: TRBJ2-3
CDR3 protein: CASSLGLPDTQYF
CDR3 DNA: TGTGCCAGCAGCCTTGGACTCCCAGATACGCAGTATTTT

clone size: few
D gene: -
V gene: TRBV18
J gene: TRBJ1-1
CDR3 protein: CASSPDQDTEAFF
CDR3 DNA: TGTGCCAGCTCGCCTGATCAGGACACTGAAGCTTTCTTT

clone size: -
D gene: TRBD1
V gene: TRBV3-1/TRBV3-2
J gene: TRBJ1-6
CDR3 protein: CASSPWGQGPSSYNSPLHF
CDR3 DNA: TGTGCCAGCAGTCCCTGGGGACAGGGGCCGAGCTCCTATAATTCACCCCTCCACTTT

clone size: -
D gene: TRBD2
V gene: TRBV27
J gene: TRBJ2-1
CDR3 protein: CASSFLTSGGYNEQFF
CDR3 DNA: TGTGCCAGCAGTTTCCTGACTAGCGGGGGGTACAATGAGCAGTTCTTC

clone size: -
D gene: TRBD1
V gene: TRBV5-6
J gene: TRBJ2-7
CDR3 protein: CASSWGQGRNEQYF
CDR3 DNA: TGTGCCAGCAGCTGGGGACAGGGGCGCAACGAGCAGTACTTC

clone size: -
D gene: -
V gene: TRBV28
J gene: TRBJ1-3
CDR3 protein: CASVEDSGNTIYF
CDR3 DNA: TGTGCCAGCGTAGAGGACTCTGGAAACACCATATATTTT

clone size: -
D gene: TRBD1
V gene: TRBV7-2
J gene: TRBJ1-2
CDR3 protein: CASSLRQGGDGYTF
CDR3 DNA: TGTGCCAGCAGCTTAAGACAAGGGGGCGATGGCTACACCTTC

clone size: -
D gene: -
V gene: TRBV14
J gene: TRBJ1-5
CDR3 protein: CASSHRVMGNQPQHF
CDR3 DNA: TGTGCCAGCAGCCACAGGGTAATGGGCAATCAGCCCCAGCATTTT

clone size: -
D gene: -
V gene: TRBV11-2
J gene: TRBJ2-1
CDR3 protein: CASSLRVEGNEQFF
CDR3 DNA: TGTGCCAGCAGCTTACGGGTGGAGGGCAATGAGCAGTTCTTC

clone size: -
D gene: -
V gene: TRBV2
J gene: TRBJ1-5
CDR3 protein: CASGGEQPQHF
CDR3 DNA: TGTGCCAGCGGGGGGGAACAGCCCCAGCATTTT

clone size: few
D gene: -
V gene: TRBV19
J gene: TRBJ1-3
CDR3 protein: CASSQKSSGNTIYF
CDR3 DNA: TGTGCCAGTAGTCAGAAAAGCTCTGGAAACACCATATATTTT

clone size: -
D gene: TRBD2
V gene: TRBV3-1/TRBV3-2
J gene: TRBJ2-5
CDR3 protein: CASSQDAPLLAGQETQYF
CDR3 DNA: TGTGCCAGCAGCCAAGATGCTCCTCTCCTAGCGGGGCAAGAGACCCAGTACTTC

clone size: -
D gene: -
V gene: TRBV2
J gene: TRBJ1-2
CDR3 protein: CASSPGLEYTF
CDR3 DNA: TGTGCCAGCAGTCCGGGACTGGAATACACCTTC

clone size: -
D gene: TRBD1
V gene: TRBV5-6
J gene: TRBJ2-7
CDR3 protein: CASSRRDRATMGYEQYF
CDR3 DNA: TGTGCCAGCAGCCGCCGGGACAGAGCAACAATGGGATACGAGCAGTACTTC

clone size: -
D gene: TRBD1
V gene: TRBV5-1
J gene: TRBJ1-3
CDR3 protein: CASSWGQGLTNTIYF
CDR3 DNA: TGCGCCAGCAGCTGGGGACAGGGACTGACAAACACCATATATTTT

clone size: -
D gene: -
V gene: TRBV11-2
J gene: TRBJ1-1
CDR3 protein: CASSLGTMNTEAFF
CDR3 DNA: TGTGCCAGCAGCTTAGGGACAATGAACACTGAAGCTTTCTTT

clone size: -
D gene: TRBD1
V gene: TRBV24-1
J gene: TRBJ2-7
CDR3 protein: CATSDSGTAYEQYF
CDR3 DNA: TGTGCCACCAGTGATTCGGGGACAGCCTACGAGCAGTACTTC

clone size: -
D gene: -
V gene: TRBV6-5
J gene: TRBJ2-3
CDR3 protein: CASSYSGDFTDTQYF
CDR3 DNA: TGTGCCAGCAGTTACTCGGGGGACTTCACAGATACGCAGTATTTT

clone size: -
D gene: TRBD2
V gene: TRBV19
J gene: TRBJ2-2
CDR3 protein: CASMGRRGGSTGELFF
CDR3 DNA: TGTGCCAGTATGGGGCGACGGGGGGGAAGCACCGGGGAGCTGTTTTTT

clone size: -
D gene: -
V gene: TRBV7-2
J gene: TRBJ2-7
CDR3 protein: CASSRDSSYEQYF
CDR3 DNA: TGTGCCAGCAGCCGTGACTCCTCCTACGAGCAGTACTTC

clone size: -
D gene: TRBD1
V gene: TRBV6-2/TRBV6-3
J gene: TRBJ1-1
CDR3 protein: CASSYGQGRTEAFF
CDR3 DNA: TGTGCCAGCAGTTACGGACAGGGGCGGACTGAAGCTTTCTTT

clone size: -
D gene: -
V gene: TRBV5-5
J gene: TRBJ2-7
CDR3 protein: CASSPGTTQSYEQYF
CDR3 DNA: TGTGCCAGCAGCCCCGGGACAACACAAAGCTACGAGCAGTACTTC

clone size: -
D gene: -
V gene: TRBV6-5
J gene: TRBJ1-1
CDR3 protein: CASSYTVDTEAFF
CDR3 DNA: TGTGCCAGCAGTTACACGGTGGACACTGAAGCTTTCTTT

clone size: -
D gene: -
V gene: TRBV6-5
J gene: TRBJ1-5
CDR3 protein: CASKTGNQPQHF
CDR3 DNA: TGTGCCAGCAAAACAGGGAATCAGCCCCAGCATTTT

clone size: once
D gene: -
V gene: TRBV5-6
J gene: TRBJ2-1
CDR3 protein: CAIRKRFSYNEQFF
CDR3 DNA: TGTGCCATCCGAAAGAGATTCTCCTACAATGAGCAGTTCTTC

clone size: -
D gene: TRBD1
V gene: TRBV29-1
J gene: TRBJ1-2
CDR3 protein: CSVDDRVDYGYTF
CDR3 DNA: TGCAGCGTTGACGACAGGGTTGACTATGGCTACACCTTC

clone size: -
D gene: -
V gene: TRBV6-2/TRBV6-3
J gene: TRBJ1-3
CDR3 protein: CASSYVGPGSGNTIYF
CDR3 DNA: TGTGCCAGCAGTTACGTTGGGCCAGGCTCTGGAAACACCATATATTTT